The rows below give T cell receptor beta chains drawn from one sample of a study of T-cell memory formation after mild COVID-19. TCRdb independently ran MiXCR on the 5' RACE reads; one entry per CDR3 protein. The profile shows around 510,000 distinct CDR3 sequences, 20% to 25% of them singletons. Sequencing used PBMCs or a T cell subset sorted from them (not recorded which). The receptors shown here come from an adult woman who had mild COVID-19 (a few samples of this study predate the infection). Cell type and time point are not known. Each CDR3 is given with its conserved first and last residue. Fields, in order: CDR3 protein, CDR3 DNA, clone size, V gene, D gene, J gene. A D gene is named only where the DNA matches it firmly. Not every row has a clone size; where given, it reads once, few, many or a size class.

CASSNTRGRGINQPQHF,TGTGCCAGCAGTAACACCAGGGGGAGAGGGATCAATCAGCCCCAGCATTTT,few,TRBV12-3/TRBV12-4,TRBD1,TRBJ1-5
CASSPCGPTNEKLFF,TGTGCCAGCAGCCCTTGTGGCCCAACTAATGAAAAACTGTTTTTT,NA,TRBV7-4,NA,TRBJ1-4
CSAYQAGVGNEQFF,TGCAGTGCCTACCAAGCGGGAGTGGGGAATGAGCAGTTCTTC,NA,TRBV20-1,TRBD2,TRBJ2-1
CASSQELRAETQYF,TGTGCCAGCAGCCAAGAGCTCAGGGCTGAGACCCAGTACTTC,few,TRBV14,NA,TRBJ2-5
CASSYLAGGPLENTQYF,TGCGCCAGCAGCTATCTAGCGGGGGGCCCCCTTGAAAATACGCAGTATTTT,few,TRBV4-1,TRBD2,TRBJ2-3
CARRATGATSGAYEQYF,TGTGCCAGAAGGGCGACAGGGGCGACTTCCGGAGCCTACGAGCAGTACTTC,once,TRBV5-3,TRBD1,TRBJ2-7
CASSPSPSGNLMNTEAFF,TGCGCCAGCAGCCCCTCGCCGTCGGGCAATCTCATGAACACTGAAGCTTTCTTT,NA,TRBV4-1,NA,TRBJ1-1
CASSLVGGTYIYEQFF,TGCGCCAGCAGCTTGGTTGGGGGGACCTACATCTATGAGCAGTTCTTC,few,TRBV5-1,NA,TRBJ2-1
CASSLGGGIQETQYF,TGTGCCAGCAGCTTAGGCGGGGGGATCCAAGAGACCCAGTACTTC,few,TRBV7-8,TRBD2,TRBJ2-5
CASSQGLGQGGLRGYGYTF,TGTGCCAGCAGCCAAGGACTCGGACAGGGAGGCTTGAGGGGCTATGGCTACACCTTC,once,TRBV14,TRBD1,TRBJ1-2
CASRRLGISTDTQYF,TGTGCCAGCAGAAGACTAGGGATCTCCACAGATACGCAGTATTTT,NA,TRBV11-2,NA,TRBJ2-3
CASSPHRGRYEQYF,TGTGCCAGCAGCCCCCACAGGGGGCGCTACGAGCAGTACTTC,NA,TRBV7-3,TRBD1,TRBJ2-7
CASSQGPWGVDRGEQYF,TGTGCCAGCAGCCAAGGACCGTGGGGGGTAGATCGGGGCGAGCAGTACTTC,few,TRBV3-1,NA,TRBJ2-7
CAAGSTSSGANVLTF,TGTGCCGCGGGGTCGACGTCCTCTGGGGCCAACGTCCTGACTTTC,NA,TRBV25-1,NA,TRBJ2-6
CASSVGASGGLGTDTQYF,TGTGCCAGCAGCGTAGGAGCTAGCGGGGGGCTGGGCACAGATACGCAGTATTTT,NA,TRBV9,TRBD2,TRBJ2-3
CSARDGRRVGSNQPQHF,TGCAGTGCTAGAGATGGCAGGAGGGTAGGTAGCAATCAGCCCCAGCATTTT,NA,TRBV20-1,NA,TRBJ1-5
CASSYAPPGAKNIQYF,TGTGCCAGCAGTTACGCCCCTCCTGGGGCCAAAAACATTCAGTACTTC,few,TRBV6-2/TRBV6-3,NA,TRBJ2-4
CASSLGDRTSYEQYF,TGTGCCAGCAGCTTGGGGGACAGGACATCCTACGAGCAGTACTTC,NA,TRBV7-2,TRBD1,TRBJ2-7
CASSNRGGAEQYF,TGTGCCAGCAGTAACAGGGGGGGTGCCGAGCAGTACTTC,NA,TRBV12-3/TRBV12-4,NA,TRBJ2-7
CSALVGTGRYGYTF,TGCAGTGCTCTCGTGGGGACAGGGCGGTATGGCTACACCTTC,few,TRBV20-1,TRBD1,TRBJ1-2
CASSLEGSRGYTF,TGCGCCAGCAGCTTGGAAGGGTCTCGAGGCTACACCTTC,many,TRBV5-1,NA,TRBJ1-2
CASSLMWATNEQFF,TGTGCCAGCAGCTTAATGTGGGCCACAAATGAGCAGTTCTTC,few,TRBV7-9,NA,TRBJ2-1
CASSVPWVGPDRDTQYF,TGTGCCAGCAGTGTTCCGTGGGTGGGGCCGGACCGGGATACGCAGTATTTT,NA,TRBV6-1,NA,TRBJ2-3
CAWSVGGLSYEQYF,TGTGCCTGGAGTGTGGGGGGCCTATCCTACGAGCAGTACTTC,many,TRBV30,NA,TRBJ2-7
CASNPLVAGELFF,TGTGCCAGCAACCCACTCGTGGCCGGGGAGCTGTTTTTT,NA,TRBV7-8,NA,TRBJ2-2
CASSRKFPGGEKLFF,TGTGCCAGCAGTCGGAAATTCCCAGGCGGTGAAAAACTGTTTTTT,NA,TRBV3-1,NA,TRBJ1-4
CASSRGGGETQYF,TGTGCCAGCAGTCGCGGAGGTGGGGAGACCCAGTACTTC,few,TRBV7-3,NA,TRBJ2-5
CASSQDRGLYETQYF,TGTGCCAGCAGCCAGGACAGGGGACTTTATGAGACCCAGTACTTC,once,TRBV3-1,TRBD1,TRBJ2-5
CASSLGVAQTQYF,TGTGCCAGCAGCTTAGGGGTAGCTCAGACCCAGTACTTC,NA,TRBV7-3,NA,TRBJ2-5
CASSPVPWVYGYTF,TGTGCCAGCTCACCGGTTCCATGGGTCTATGGCTACACCTTC,NA,TRBV18,NA,TRBJ1-2
CASSGDDHYNEQFF,TGCGCCAGCAGCGGGGACGACCACTACAATGAGCAGTTCTTC,many,TRBV5-1,NA,TRBJ2-1
CASSRPAELAKNIQYF,TGTGCCAGCAGCCGCCCTGCTGAGCTAGCCAAAAACATTCAGTACTTC,NA,TRBV12-3/TRBV12-4,NA,TRBJ2-4
CSASGGELGNTIYF,TGCAGTGCTAGCGGAGGGGAGCTAGGAAACACCATATATTTT,NA,TRBV20-1,NA,TRBJ1-3
CATSDRASYGYTF,TGTGCCACCAGTGACCGGGCCTCATATGGCTACACCTTC,few,TRBV24-1,NA,TRBJ1-2
CASSQGVASYEQYF,TGCGCCAGCAGCCAAGGTGTGGCGTCCTACGAGCAGTACTTC,many,TRBV4-1,NA,TRBJ2-7
CSFSTTAYEQYF,TGCAGCTTCTCGACCACCGCCTACGAGCAGTACTTC,NA,TRBV29-1,NA,TRBJ2-7
CASSSDRGSEQYF,TGTGCCAGCTCGAGCGACAGGGGAAGCGAGCAGTACTTC,few,TRBV18,TRBD1,TRBJ2-7
CASRGGGLAEYNEQFF,TGTGCCAGCAGGGGCGGGGGACTAGCCGAGTACAATGAGCAGTTCTTC,NA,TRBV12-3/TRBV12-4,TRBD2,TRBJ2-1
CAWTDQGIGTDTQYF,TGTGCCTGGACAGATCAGGGGATAGGCACAGATACGCAGTATTTT,NA,TRBV30,NA,TRBJ2-3
CASRYEGLSTDTQYF,TGCGCCAGCAGGTACGAGGGGTTGTCGACAGATACGCAGTATTTT,few,TRBV5-1,NA,TRBJ2-3
CSARGQGGETQYF,TGCAGTGCTAGGGGTCAGGGTGGGGAGACCCAGTACTTC,few,TRBV20-1,NA,TRBJ2-5
CASSPPGLAGGLQNEQFF,TGTGCCAGCAGCCCCCCGGGACTAGCGGGAGGGCTCCAAAATGAGCAGTTCTTC,few,TRBV7-2,TRBD2,TRBJ2-1
CASDKARVGEPQHF,TGTGCCAGCGACAAAGCGAGGGTCGGGGAGCCCCAGCATTTT,NA,TRBV2,NA,TRBJ1-5